The rows below give T cell receptor beta chains drawn from one sample of a study of neurological immune-mediated disorders. Each CDR3 protein gets one entry after TCRdb re-called the 5' RACE reads with MiXCR. The sample records about 48,000 distinct CDR3 sequences, about 23% being singletons. The specimen sequenced was PBMCs. The receptors were sampled from a woman in her sixties or seventies in good health. The CDR3 runs from the conserved cysteine through the conserved F or W. The D gene is left open where the match is weak. A clone size is listed for some rows: how often the clone was seen (once, few, many), or a class if it is expanded.

>few|NA|TRBJ1-1|TRBV5-1
CASSLVAADTEAFF
TGCGCCAGCAGCTTGGTAGCAGCCGACACTGAAGCTTTCTTT
>NA|NA|TRBJ1-2|TRBV5-1
CASSFSSQNYGYTF
TGCGCCAGCAGTTTTAGCAGCCAGAACTATGGCTACACCTTC
>many|TRBD1|TRBJ1-1|TRBV28
CASSLRTGRNTEAFF
TGTGCCAGCAGTCTCCGGACAGGAAGGAACACTGAAGCTTTCTTT
>NA|NA|TRBJ1-4|TRBV7-2
CASSLWGATNKKLFF
TGTGCCAGCAGCTTATGGGGGGCAACTAATAAAAAACTGTTTTTT
>many|TRBD2|TRBJ2-5|TRBV25-1
CASSDWGRLAGYQETQYF
TGTGCCAGCAGTGATTGGGGCCGACTAGCGGGGTACCAAGAGACCCAGTACTTC
>NA|NA|TRBJ2-3|TRBV28
CASSPLGGATDTQYF
TGTGCCAGCAGCCCATTGGGGGGCGCGACAGATACGCAGTATTTT
>many|TRBD2|TRBJ2-2|TRBV5-1
CASSFSPASGNTGELFF
TGCGCCAGCAGCTTTTCCCCGGCTAGCGGAAACACCGGGGAGCTGTTTTTT
>many|NA|TRBJ2-7|TRBV7-2
CASSRMGLAKFGPYEQYF
TGTGCCAGCAGCCGGATGGGGCTAGCTAAGTTCGGCCCCTACGAGCAGTACTTC
>few|TRBD1|TRBJ1-5|TRBV20-1
CSARGGGTGVGQPQHF
TGCAGTGCTAGAGGTGGGGGGACAGGGGTCGGTCAGCCCCAGCATTTT
>many|NA|TRBJ2-5|TRBV7-2
CASSPQRTIQETQYF
TGTGCCAGCAGCCCCCAAAGGACTATCCAAGAGACCCAGTACTTC
>few|NA|TRBJ1-1|TRBV5-1
CASSLYQTGGSTEAFF
TGCGCCAGCAGCTTGTACCAGACCGGGGGGAGCACTGAAGCTTTCTTT
>many|NA|TRBJ1-5|TRBV11-1
CASSPRGVRDPSNQPQHF
TGTGCCAGCAGCCCCCGGGGGGTAAGGGACCCAAGCAATCAGCCCCAGCATTTT
>once|TRBD1|TRBJ1-1|TRBV5-1
CASKTPTGDGTEAFF
TGCGCCAGCAAGACCCCAACAGGGGACGGGACTGAAGCTTTCTTT
>few|NA|TRBJ1-4|TRBV14
CASSRDRPPLNEKLFF
TGTGCCAGCAGCCGAGACAGACCGCCTCTTAATGAAAAACTGTTTTTT
>many|NA|TRBJ2-7|TRBV30
CAWSALRVGEQYF
TGTGCCTGGAGTGCCCTGAGGGTAGGCGAGCAGTACTTC
>many|NA|TRBJ2-2|TRBV7-2
CASSSTTNTGELFF
TGTGCCAGCAGCTCCACCACTAACACCGGGGAGCTGTTTTTT
>NA|NA|TRBJ2-1|TRBV7-6
CASSPRPFTYNEQFF
TGTGCCAGCAGCCCCCGACCCTTCACCTACAATGAGCAGTTCTTC